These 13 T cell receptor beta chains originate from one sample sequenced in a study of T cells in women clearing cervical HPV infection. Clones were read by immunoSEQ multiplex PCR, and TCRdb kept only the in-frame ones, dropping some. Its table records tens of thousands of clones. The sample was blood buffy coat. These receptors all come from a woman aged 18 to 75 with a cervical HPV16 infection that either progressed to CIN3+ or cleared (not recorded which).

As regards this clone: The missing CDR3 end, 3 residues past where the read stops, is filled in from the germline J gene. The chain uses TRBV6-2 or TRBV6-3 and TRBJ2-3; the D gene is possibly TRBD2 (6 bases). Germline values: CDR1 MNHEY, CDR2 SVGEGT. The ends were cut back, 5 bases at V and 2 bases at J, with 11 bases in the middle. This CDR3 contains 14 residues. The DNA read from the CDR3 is TGTGCCAGCAGTAACCTAGCGTACACAGATACG. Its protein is CASSNLAYTDT. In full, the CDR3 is CASSNLAYTDTQYF.

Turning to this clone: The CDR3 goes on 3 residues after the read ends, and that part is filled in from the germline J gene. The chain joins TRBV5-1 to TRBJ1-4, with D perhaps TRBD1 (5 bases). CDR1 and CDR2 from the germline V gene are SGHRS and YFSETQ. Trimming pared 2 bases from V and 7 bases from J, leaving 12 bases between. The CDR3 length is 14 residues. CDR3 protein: CASSFDQGSEKLFF. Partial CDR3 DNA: TGCGCCAGCAGCTTTGATCAGGGAAGTGAAAAA.

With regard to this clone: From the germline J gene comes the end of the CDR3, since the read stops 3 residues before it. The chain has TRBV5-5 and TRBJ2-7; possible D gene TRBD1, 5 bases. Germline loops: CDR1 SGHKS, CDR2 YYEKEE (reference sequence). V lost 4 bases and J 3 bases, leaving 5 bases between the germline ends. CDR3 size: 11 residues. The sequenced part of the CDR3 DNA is TGTGCCAGCAGCGACAGCTACGAG. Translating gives CASSDSYE. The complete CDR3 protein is CASSDSYEQYF.

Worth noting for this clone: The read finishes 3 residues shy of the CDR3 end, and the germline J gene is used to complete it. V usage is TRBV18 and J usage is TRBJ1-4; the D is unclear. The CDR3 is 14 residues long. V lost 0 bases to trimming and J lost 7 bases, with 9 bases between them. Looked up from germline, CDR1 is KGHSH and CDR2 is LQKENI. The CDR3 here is CASSPPSSPEKLFF. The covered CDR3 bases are TGTGCCAGCTCACCACCCTCCAGTCCTGAAAAA.

CDR3 residues: CAWSFDRAGGNTIYF. Partial CDR3 DNA: TGTGCCTGGAGTTTCGACAGGGCTGGTGGAAACACC. The gene calls are TRBV30 and TRBJ1-3; 7 bases fit TRBD1. The read halts 3 residues ahead of the CDR3 end, with the missing end drawn from the germline J gene. V lost 2 bases to trimming and J lost 3 bases; unmatched junction nucleotides: 7. Germline CDR1 reads GTSNPN; CDR2 reads SVGIG (reference sequence). This CDR3 spans 15 amino acids.

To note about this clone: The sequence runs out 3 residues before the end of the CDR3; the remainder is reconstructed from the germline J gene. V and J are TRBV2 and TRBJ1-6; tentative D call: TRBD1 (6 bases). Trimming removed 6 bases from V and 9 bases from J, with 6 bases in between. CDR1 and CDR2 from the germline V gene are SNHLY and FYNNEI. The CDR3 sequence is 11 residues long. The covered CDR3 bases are TGTGCCAGCAGACAGGGTTCACCC. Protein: CASRQGSP. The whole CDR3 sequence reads CASRQGSPLHF.

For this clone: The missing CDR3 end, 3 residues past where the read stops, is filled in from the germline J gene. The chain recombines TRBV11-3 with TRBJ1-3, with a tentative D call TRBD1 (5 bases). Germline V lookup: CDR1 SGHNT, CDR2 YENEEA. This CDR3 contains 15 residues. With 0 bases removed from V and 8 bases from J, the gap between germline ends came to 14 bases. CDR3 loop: CASSLDITGGYTIYF. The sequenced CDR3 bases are TGTGCCAGCAGCTTAGATATCACCGGGGGTTACACC.

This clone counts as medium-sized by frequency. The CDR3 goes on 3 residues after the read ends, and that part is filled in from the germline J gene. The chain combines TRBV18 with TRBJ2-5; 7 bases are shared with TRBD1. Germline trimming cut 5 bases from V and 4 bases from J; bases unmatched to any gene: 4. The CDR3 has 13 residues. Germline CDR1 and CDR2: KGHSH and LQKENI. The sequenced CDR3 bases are TGTGCCAGCTCAACGGACAGGCTAGAGACC. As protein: CASSTDRLET. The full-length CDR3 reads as CASSTDRLETQYF.

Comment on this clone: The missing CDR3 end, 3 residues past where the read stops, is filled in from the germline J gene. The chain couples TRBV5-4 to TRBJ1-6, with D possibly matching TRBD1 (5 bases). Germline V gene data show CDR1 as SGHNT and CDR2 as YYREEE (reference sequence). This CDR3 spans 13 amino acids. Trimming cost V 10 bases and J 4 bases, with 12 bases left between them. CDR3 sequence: CAAGDGYNSPLHF. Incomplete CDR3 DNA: TGTGCCGCGGGGGACGGTTATAATTCACCC.

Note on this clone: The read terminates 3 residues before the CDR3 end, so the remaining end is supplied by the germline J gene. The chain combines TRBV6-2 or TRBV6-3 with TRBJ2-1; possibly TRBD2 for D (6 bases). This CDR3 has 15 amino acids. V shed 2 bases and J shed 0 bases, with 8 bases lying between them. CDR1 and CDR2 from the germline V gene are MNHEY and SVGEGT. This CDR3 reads CASSYAGISYNEQFF. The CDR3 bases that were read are TGTGCCAGCAGTTACGCGGGGATCTCCTACAATGAG.

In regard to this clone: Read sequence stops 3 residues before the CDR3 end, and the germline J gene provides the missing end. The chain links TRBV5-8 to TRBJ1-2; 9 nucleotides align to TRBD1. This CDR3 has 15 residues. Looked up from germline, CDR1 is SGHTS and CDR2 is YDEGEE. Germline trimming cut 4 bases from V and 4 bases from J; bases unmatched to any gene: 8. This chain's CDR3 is CASSLGGQGFYGYTF. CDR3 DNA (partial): TGTGCCAGCAGCCTCGGGGGACAGGGTTTCTATGGC.

The CDR3 is CASSSGGTYNEQFF. CDR3 DNA, as far as it was read: TGTGCCAGCAGCTCGGGGGGGACTTACAATGAG. The chain combines TRBV11-3 with TRBJ2-1, with TRBD2 matching over 8 bases. With the read ending 3 residues before the CDR3 end, the germline J gene is used to fill in that end. The junction had 3 bases not matched to a gene; V was cut back by 4 bases and J by 4 bases. The CDR3 has 14 amino acids. Germline V gives CDR1 SGHNT, CDR2 YENEEA.

CDR3 loop: CAWSLRQDSYDYTF. The sequenced CDR3 bases are TGTGCCTGGAGTCTTAGACAGGACTCCTACGAC. The chain carries TRBV30 and TRBJ1-2; D perhaps matches TRBD1 (6 bases). Coverage ceases 3 residues before the CDR3 finishes, and the germline J gene fills in the end. The CDR3 is 14 amino acids. Germline lookup yields CDR1 GTSNPN and CDR2 SVGIG (reference sequence).